The source of this T cell receptor beta chain is a study of blood T cell repertoires in COVID-19. Looking at the study overall: The United States, Italy and Spain were the sources of the acute and convalescent COVID-19 samples. Nucleic acid was either cDNA or gDNA, and it came from T cells, B-cell-depleted T cells, or PBMCs.

The J segment lost 6 bases and the V segment lost 8 bases, leaving 7 bases of the junction unmatched. The CDR3 has 14 amino acids. Germline V gene lookup returns CDR1 MNHEY and CDR2 SVGAGI. In the authors' workflow: Estimation of nucleated cell counts relied on the amplification of reference gene primers. Some clones are missing from TCRdb's copy, which holds only in-frame ones; the method was immunoSEQ multiplex PCR. That table furnishes V, J and clone size, whereas the DNA furnished D and trimming. The sample carries 100,000 or so clones, about 90% recorded once. The sequenced material came from peripheral blood. The chain couples TRBV6-5 to TRBJ1-5; TRBD1 aligns across 10 bases. The source of this sequence is a woman aged 45-59 years in a cohort sampled during active COVID-19. The CDR3 sequence is CASRQTGGTQPQHF. The CDR3 DNA reads TGTGCCAGCCGGCAGACAGGGGGCACTCAGCCCCAGCATTTT.